This T cell receptor beta chain was retrieved from a study of blood T cell repertoires in COVID-19. Profiling relied on immunoSEQ multiplex PCR, and the TCRdb table lists in-frame clones only, not all of them. Of about 260,000 clones listed, around 87% are singletons. Germline trimming cut 5 bases from V and 8 bases from J; bases unmatched to any gene: 3. Germline loops: CDR1 SEHNR, CDR2 FQNEAQ (reference sequence). The CDR3 is 12 amino acids. The rearrangement links TRBV7-9 to TRBJ2-1; TRBD2 matches at 7 bases. The sample taken for sequencing was peripheral blood. The sequence came from a woman between 40 and 55 years old who had recovered from COVID-19. CDR3: CASSRTRDEQFF. CDR3 DNA: TGTGCCAGCAGCCGGACTAGAGATGAGCAGTTCTTC.